This TCR beta chain was sequenced for a study of beta chain features in type 1 diabetes (dated by TCRdb to 2016 to 2019). The study in broad terms: Mean age, gender distribution, total cell number and subset yield were not different between patients and healthy donors. A total of 107,917,701 sorted cells were examined across all samples, and the number of cells per subset was strongly correlated with RNA yield. The study compared TCRB repertoires of sorted circulating CD4+ T cell subsets between recently diagnosed type 1 diabetes patients and matched healthy donors. Naive and central memory subsets were obtained from all 30 or so donors, but regulatory and stem cell-like memory subsets were isolated from only 8 patients and 8 healthy donors.

The CDR3 starts with the cysteine, ends with the phenylalanine, and has 15 residues. Only the CDR3 region is kept as DNA, spanning 45 bases read in frame from base 1. The germline V gene encodes CDR1 SEHNR and CDR2 FQNEAQ (reference sequence). V and J are trimmed by 1 base and 1 base, and the gene matches miss 3 bases of the junction. The High Capacity cDNA Reverse Transcription Kit was used to reverse transcribe all of the isolated RNA, meaning that expressed TCRB transcripts were what got sequenced. Deep immunoSEQ sequencing was applied to naive, central memory and regulatory T cell samples, giving an average of roughly 3.3 million total reads per sample. After sorted cells were lysed in RLT buffer, RNA was extracted with DNase-treated RNeasy Micro or Mini kits, with the choice depending on cell number. Each cell subset was processed on its own to prevent cross-contamination, while patient and healthy donor samples were processed together. The immunoSEQ multiplex PCR was used to amplify TCRB sequences from cDNA, generating 87-bp fragments that spanned the CDR3 region. Sequencing of the amplicons was done on the Illumina HiSeq platform. For the original study's pipeline: Synthetic template baselines were used to correct PCR bias computationally, reads within Hamming distance 2 were collapsed together, and singletons that could not be merged were discarded. Reads were aligned against IMGT to assign V, D and J genes, CDR3 length and insertions or deletions at six rearrangement sites. Within each subset, clonotype counts were normalized to sorted cell number, after which true diversity and Gini coefficients were computed with the tcR R package. The overlap coefficient, calculated on TCRB nucleotide sequences, was used to quantify repertoire sharing. Out-of-frame TCRB sequences from naive cells were analyzed as a proxy for the pre-selection repertoire. The source is immuneACCESS, and TCRdb retained only in-frame sequences with V and J called. Part of the clones is not carried over; for the studies checked, unresolved V genes explain less than half of this, and the remainder is unexplained. The DNA gave D and trimming, while V, J and clone size come from that table. In all, the sample holds roughly 610,000 clones, and 15% to 18% of those were seen once. The top ten clones comprise about 0.086% of the sample.

As to this clone: It has no known antigen specificity. No much larger clone is present one base from it, and per-base qualities are unavailable.

Each donor gave one peripheral blood draw, averaging around 120 mL, which was collected into heparinised tubes. A BD FACSAria II and a panel including CD45RO, CCR7, CD25, CD127, CD95 and CD27 were used to sort naive, central memory, regulatory and stem cell-like memory CD4+ T cells. Every sorted population had a purity above 98%. PBMCs were isolated immediately by Lymphoprep density gradient centrifugation and stained directly without culture. So that batch effects would be minimized, each experiment stained and sorted samples in pairs, pairing one healthy donor with one patient. Overall study results and their limits: Type 1 diabetes patients showed a moderate but significant shortening of TCRB CDR3 length in all four CD4+ subsets. Because the HLA sub-analyses included only small numbers of individuals, any influence of HLA type on TCRB rearrangement was left unresolved. Because cDNA was sequenced instead of genomic DNA, activated cells with high expression could be over-represented, although the groups did not differ in activation or CD3 levels. Naive, central memory and regulatory TCRB repertoires appeared to be more similar among patients than among healthy donors. Shorter templates might have been favored by PCR, but patient and control samples were amplified and corrected together, so both groups would have been affected equally by any skew. At VDJ recombination sites, patients with type 1 diabetes made fewer insertions and deleted more nucleotides, a pattern implying thymic rearrangement abnormalities.

Source material: naive CD4+ T cells from blood. Explained via the paper, the cell subset or site label denotes: true naive CD4+ T cells. The clonotype was recovered from a man aged 18 to 29 in good health. The chain is assembled from TRBV7-9 and TRBJ1-1, with TRBD1 identical over 7 junction bases. The bases read TGTGCCAGCAGCTTAGACTCAGGGGGGAACACTGAAGCTTTCTTT. Translated, it gives CASSLDSGGNTEAFF.